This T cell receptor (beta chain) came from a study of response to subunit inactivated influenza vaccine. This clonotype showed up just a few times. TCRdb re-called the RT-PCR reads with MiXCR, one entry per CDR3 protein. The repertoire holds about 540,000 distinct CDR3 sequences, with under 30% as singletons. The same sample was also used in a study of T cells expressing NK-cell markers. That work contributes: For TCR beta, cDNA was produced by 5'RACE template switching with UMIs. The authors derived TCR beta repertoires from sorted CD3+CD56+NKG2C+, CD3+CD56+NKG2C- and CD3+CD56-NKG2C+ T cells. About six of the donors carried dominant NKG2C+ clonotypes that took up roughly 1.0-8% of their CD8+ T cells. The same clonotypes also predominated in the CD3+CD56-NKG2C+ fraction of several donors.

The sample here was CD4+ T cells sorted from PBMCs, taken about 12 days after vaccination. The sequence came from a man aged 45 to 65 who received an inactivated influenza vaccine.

CDR3 loop: CASSAGDRGNSPLHF. CDR3 nucleotide sequence: TGTGCCAGCAGCGCCGGGGACAGGGGCAATTCACCCCTCCACTTT. The chain uses TRBV9 and TRBJ1-6; TRBD1 matches 10 bases. The CDR3 totals 15 residues. Germline CDR1 and CDR2: SGDLS and YYNGEE. Trimming at V came to 3 bases and at J to 7 bases, leaving 4 bases not matched to a gene. Using reference TRBV9 and TRBJ1-6 for the parts outside the CDR3, the full variable domain is DSGVTQTPKHLITATGQRVTLRCSPRSGDLSVYWYQQSLDQGLQFLIQYYNGEERAKGNILERFSAQQFPDLHSELNLSSLELGDSALYFCASSAGDRGNSPLHFGNGTRLTVT.